What follows is one T cell receptor (beta chain) and its context. Its antigen is not known. The data derive from a study of OX40 agonist ivuxolimab in advanced cancers. The wider study: A history of anti-PD-1, anti-PD-L1 or anti-CTLA-4 therapy was acceptable, and about 40% had some. Study-level points and caveats: Both blood CD4+ and CD8+ T cells showed clonal growth by week 6 at 0.1 to 3.0 mg/kg.

CDR1 and CDR2 (germline): SGHVS, FQNEAQ. Trimming pared 5 bases from V and 2 bases from J, leaving 19 bases between. This CDR3 contains 17 residues. The method was immunoSEQ multiplex PCR; TCRdb's version includes in-frame clones alone and lacks a portion of them. The sample contains approximately 69,000 clones, almost 90% of which appear only once. The chain links TRBV7-8 to TRBJ1-5, with D possibly being TRBD1 (6 bases). This receptor was identified in an adult with an advanced solid tumor such as melanoma, head and neck, liver or kidney cancer. The source was CD4+ or CD8+ T cells sorted from blood, collected in a trial of the OX40 agonist ivuxolimab. Here the CDR3 DNA reads TGTGCCAGCAGCCTCCGACCGGAGGGGGTGGGCAATCAGCCCCAGCATTTT. This translates into CASSLRPEGVGNQPQHF.